This is a list of T cell receptor beta chains from one sample in a study of blood T cells in healthy people across ages. TCRdb re-called the 5' RACE reads through MiXCR, storing one row per CDR3 protein. The sample records about 840,000 distinct CDR3 sequences, roughly 28% being singletons. In addition, the sample was reused for a study of T cells of mothers and their children.

The specimen sequenced was blood. Receptor source: a middle-aged woman in good health. Each CDR3 is given with its conserved first and last residue. Each record gives: clone size, V gene, D gene, J gene, CDR3 protein, CDR3 DNA. A D gene is named only where the DNA matches it firmly. The size of a clone is reported for some rows only, either as once, few or many, or as a class for expanded clones.

clone size: -
V gene: TRBV28
D gene: TRBD2
J gene: TRBJ2-3
CDR3 protein: CASSPASGGGSTDTQYF
CDR3 DNA: TGTGCCAGCAGTCCGGCTAGCGGGGGGGGTAGTACAGATACGCAGTATTTT

clone size: many
V gene: TRBV12-3/TRBV12-4
D gene: -
J gene: TRBJ1-5
CDR3 protein: CASSTLPMGSNQPQHF
CDR3 DNA: TGTGCCAGCAGTACCTTACCCATGGGGAGCAATCAGCCCCAGCATTTT

clone size: few
V gene: TRBV24-1
D gene: TRBD1
J gene: TRBJ2-3
CDR3 protein: CATSEMTGSADTQYF
CDR3 DNA: TGTGCCACCAGTGAGATGACAGGGAGCGCAGATACGCAGTATTTT

clone size: few
V gene: TRBV7-9
D gene: TRBD1
J gene: TRBJ1-2
CDR3 protein: CASSLAWTGGDYTF
CDR3 DNA: TGTGCCAGCAGCTTAGCGTGGACAGGGGGCGACTACACCTTC

clone size: -
V gene: TRBV9
D gene: TRBD2
J gene: TRBJ2-1
CDR3 protein: CASSVLSGGGTNYNEQFF
CDR3 DNA: TGTGCCAGCAGCGTCCTATCGGGGGGGGGAACAAACTACAATGAGCAGTTCTTC

clone size: -
V gene: TRBV6-5
D gene: -
J gene: TRBJ1-2
CDR3 protein: CASSPQRARVHGYTF
CDR3 DNA: TGTGCCAGCAGTCCCCAAAGGGCCAGGGTACATGGCTACACCTTC

clone size: few
V gene: TRBV27
D gene: TRBD2
J gene: TRBJ2-5
CDR3 protein: CASSLIAGDETQYF
CDR3 DNA: TGTGCCAGCAGTTTAATAGCGGGGGACGAGACCCAGTACTTC

clone size: few
V gene: TRBV20-1
D gene: TRBD1
J gene: TRBJ1-2
CDR3 protein: CSASSPGGVYGYTF
CDR3 DNA: TGCAGTGCTAGCTCCCCAGGGGGCGTATATGGCTACACCTTC

clone size: -
V gene: TRBV18
D gene: -
J gene: TRBJ1-2
CDR3 protein: CASSPLDSNYGYTF
CDR3 DNA: TGTGCCAGCTCCCCGCTGGACAGTAACTATGGCTACACCTTC

clone size: few
V gene: TRBV7-3
D gene: TRBD1
J gene: TRBJ1-1
CDR3 protein: CASSLTNRGRMNTEAFF
CDR3 DNA: TGTGCCAGCAGCTTAACAAACAGGGGGCGGATGAACACTGAAGCTTTCTTT

clone size: few
V gene: TRBV7-9
D gene: -
J gene: TRBJ1-6
CDR3 protein: CASSLRGPDSPLHF
CDR3 DNA: TGTGCCAGCAGCTTGAGGGGACCGGATTCACCCCTCCACTTT

clone size: many
V gene: TRBV7-2
D gene: TRBD2
J gene: TRBJ2-7
CDR3 protein: CASSLAVSGGLYEQYF
CDR3 DNA: TGTGCCAGCAGCTTAGCGGTCAGCGGGGGGCTCTACGAGCAGTACTTC

clone size: few
V gene: TRBV5-4
D gene: -
J gene: TRBJ2-3
CDR3 protein: CATRLGESTDTQYF
CDR3 DNA: TGTGCTACGAGATTGGGGGAGTCGACAGATACGCAGTATTTT

clone size: many
V gene: TRBV7-2
D gene: -
J gene: TRBJ1-2
CDR3 protein: CASSLGGAGKVYYGYTF
CDR3 DNA: TGTGCCAGCAGCTTAGGGGGGGCAGGAAAGGTGTACTATGGCTACACCTTC

clone size: many
V gene: TRBV6-6
D gene: TRBD2
J gene: TRBJ2-7
CDR3 protein: CASTMGGEQYF
CDR3 DNA: TGTGCCAGCACCATGGGGGGGGAGCAGTACTTC

clone size: few
V gene: TRBV6-5
D gene: TRBD1
J gene: TRBJ2-7
CDR3 protein: CASSSAGTGVEQYF
CDR3 DNA: TGTGCCAGCAGTTCGGCCGGGACAGGGGTCGAGCAGTACTTC

clone size: -
V gene: TRBV3-1
D gene: -
J gene: TRBJ1-1
CDR3 protein: CASSQMGLFEAFF
CDR3 DNA: TGTGCCAGCAGCCAGATGGGACTGTTTGAAGCTTTCTTT

clone size: many
V gene: TRBV5-1
D gene: TRBD2
J gene: TRBJ2-1
CDR3 protein: CASSPGLAGSYNEQFF
CDR3 DNA: TGCGCCAGCAGCCCGGGACTAGCGGGGTCCTACAATGAGCAGTTCTTC

clone size: -
V gene: TRBV20-1
D gene: -
J gene: TRBJ2-7
CDR3 protein: CSASFGGGGAYEQYF
CDR3 DNA: TGCAGTGCTAGCTTCGGGGGCGGCGGGGCTTACGAGCAGTACTTC

clone size: -
V gene: TRBV4-2
D gene: TRBD1
J gene: TRBJ1-1
CDR3 protein: CASSQDRGRGTEAFF
CDR3 DNA: TGTGCCAGCAGCCAAGATAGGGGGCGCGGGACTGAAGCTTTCTTT

clone size: few
V gene: TRBV6-2/TRBV6-3
D gene: TRBD2
J gene: TRBJ2-1
CDR3 protein: CASSAGTSFYNEQFF
CDR3 DNA: TGTGCCAGCAGTGCCGGGACTAGTTTCTACAATGAGCAGTTCTTC

clone size: -
V gene: TRBV28
D gene: -
J gene: TRBJ2-4
CDR3 protein: CASSSQGAPKNIQYF
CDR3 DNA: TGTGCCAGCAGTTCCCAGGGAGCCCCCAAAAACATTCAGTACTTC

clone size: -
V gene: TRBV5-1
D gene: -
J gene: TRBJ2-7
CDR3 protein: CASRFNYRDGSYEQYF
CDR3 DNA: TGCGCCAGCAGATTTAATTATAGGGACGGTTCCTACGAGCAGTACTTC

clone size: -
V gene: TRBV28
D gene: -
J gene: TRBJ1-2
CDR3 protein: CASSLPSTAYSGYTF
CDR3 DNA: TGTGCCAGCAGTTTGCCCTCCACAGCTTACAGTGGCTACACCTTC

clone size: -
V gene: TRBV7-9
D gene: TRBD2
J gene: TRBJ2-3
CDR3 protein: CASSLAVRTSGDTDTQYF
CDR3 DNA: TGTGCCAGCAGCTTAGCGGTAAGGACTAGCGGAGACACAGATACGCAGTATTTT

clone size: -
V gene: TRBV7-2
D gene: -
J gene: TRBJ2-7
CDR3 protein: CASSLVGDSEQYF
CDR3 DNA: TGTGCCAGCAGCTTAGTAGGTGACTCCGAGCAGTACTTC

clone size: few
V gene: TRBV7-3
D gene: -
J gene: TRBJ1-1
CDR3 protein: CASSYRAVAGTTEAFF
CDR3 DNA: TGTGCCAGCAGCTATCGAGCTGTCGCAGGGACCACTGAAGCTTTCTTT

clone size: many
V gene: TRBV4-3
D gene: -
J gene: TRBJ1-6
CDR3 protein: CASSRSDNSPLHF
CDR3 DNA: TGCGCCAGCAGCCGTAGCGATAATTCACCCCTCCACTTT

clone size: -
V gene: TRBV24-1
D gene: -
J gene: TRBJ1-1
CDR3 protein: CATNKGKNTEAFF
CDR3 DNA: TGTGCCACCAATAAAGGAAAGAACACTGAAGCTTTCTTT

clone size: -
V gene: TRBV5-1
D gene: TRBD2
J gene: TRBJ2-1
CDR3 protein: CASSPTSGEVNEQFF
CDR3 DNA: TGCGCCAGCAGCCCGACTAGCGGGGAAGTCAATGAGCAGTTCTTC

clone size: few
V gene: TRBV20-1
D gene: TRBD2
J gene: TRBJ2-1
CDR3 protein: CSAREGTRANEQFF
CDR3 DNA: TGCAGTGCTAGAGAGGGGACTAGAGCCAATGAGCAGTTCTTC

clone size: few
V gene: TRBV7-8
D gene: TRBD2
J gene: TRBJ2-5
CDR3 protein: CASREGLAGRAWETQYF
CDR3 DNA: TGTGCCAGCAGGGAGGGACTAGCGGGGCGGGCGTGGGAGACCCAGTACTTC

clone size: -
V gene: TRBV27
D gene: TRBD1
J gene: TRBJ1-4
CDR3 protein: CASSPATGRFEKLFF
CDR3 DNA: TGTGCCAGCAGTCCGGCGACAGGGAGGTTCGAAAAACTGTTTTTT

clone size: -
V gene: TRBV11-2
D gene: -
J gene: TRBJ2-3
CDR3 protein: CASSLRTAQGTQYF
CDR3 DNA: TGTGCCAGCAGCTTAAGGACAGCACAGGGTACGCAGTATTTT

clone size: -
V gene: TRBV27
D gene: -
J gene: TRBJ2-1
CDR3 protein: CASSTRLGREFF
CDR3 DNA: TGTGCCAGCAGTACCCGACTAGGGCGAGAGTTCTTC

clone size: -
V gene: TRBV6-4
D gene: -
J gene: TRBJ2-3
CDR3 protein: CASSDPTSGGSDTQYF
CDR3 DNA: TGTGCCAGCAGTGACCCGACTAGTGGGGGGTCTGATACGCAGTATTTT

clone size: -
V gene: TRBV27
D gene: -
J gene: TRBJ1-1
CDR3 protein: CASSLSVTMNTEAFF
CDR3 DNA: TGTGCCAGCAGTTTATCAGTGACCATGAACACTGAAGCTTTCTTT

clone size: many
V gene: TRBV7-9
D gene: -
J gene: TRBJ2-3
CDR3 protein: CASSHRSLTSTDTQYF
CDR3 DNA: TGTGCCAGCAGCCACAGATCTCTGACTAGCACAGATACGCAGTATTTT

clone size: -
V gene: TRBV3-1
D gene: -
J gene: TRBJ1-1
CDR3 protein: CASSRIRGALSTEAFF
CDR3 DNA: TGTGCCAGCAGCCGAATTCGGGGCGCTTTGAGCACTGAAGCTTTCTTT

clone size: -
V gene: TRBV24-1
D gene: TRBD2
J gene: TRBJ2-3
CDR3 protein: CATSDTTSGGSDTQYF
CDR3 DNA: TGTGCCACCAGTGATACGACTAGCGGGGGGTCAGATACGCAGTATTTT